A selection of T cell receptor beta chains follows, all from one sample in a study of cytomegalovirus exposure and HLA in healthy donors. Here immunoSEQ multiplex PCR was the method, and the copy in TCRdb shows in-frame clones only, minus some. The profile shows 150,000 to 200,000 clones, 85% of them singletons. The sequencing input was PBMCs. Receptors originate from a woman aged 50 to 60 in good health and CMV-seronegative. Each CDR3 is given with its conserved first and last residue. A D gene is named only where the DNA matches it firmly. Rows give clone size only sometimes, using once, few, many, or a class for an expanded clone.

.	.	TRBJ2-7	TRBV18	11	TGTGCCAGCTCAAGCAGCAGGGAGGAGTACTTC	CASSSSREEYF
.	.	TRBJ1-5	TRBV2	14	TGTGCCAGCAGACTCCGGGAGTCCAATCAGCCCCAGCATTTT	CASRLRESNQPQHF
TRBD1	.	TRBJ1-3	TRBV18	15	TGTGCCAGCTCACCAGACAGGGCGAAAGGAAACACCATATATTTT	CASSPDRAKGNTIYF
.	.	TRBJ2-3	TRBV25-1	15	TGTGCCAGCAGTGAATGGACAGTTCGCACAGATACGCAGTATTTT	CASSEWTVRTDTQYF
TRBD1	few	TRBJ1-2	TRBV11-1	15	TGTGCCAGCAGCCAGGGGACAGGCACCGGCTATGGCTACACCTTC	CASSQGTGTGYGYTF
TRBD2	.	TRBJ2-2	TRBV27	15	TGTGCCAGCAGGATAGCGGGATTAGTCACCGGGGAGCTGTTTTTT	CASRIAGLVTGELFF
TRBD1	.	TRBJ1-6	TRBV19	17	TGTGCCAGTAGTGATCAACAGGGGGCCTCCTATAATTCACCCCTCCACTTT	CASSDQQGASYNSPLHF
.	.	TRBJ2-5	TRBV30	14	TGTGCCTGGAGTGGGACAGACGCCCAAGAGACCCAGTACTTC	CAWSGTDAQETQYF
.	.	TRBJ1-1	TRBV18	16	TGTGCCAGCTCACCAGTACGGGGGGGTGGGGGCACTGAAGCTTTCTTT	CASSPVRGGGGTEAFF
.	.	TRBJ1-3	TRBV5-1	15	TGCGCCAGCAGCTTGTCGGTGACAGCGGGAAACACCATATATTTT	CASSLSVTAGNTIYF
TRBD1	.	TRBJ1-1	TRBV27	15	TGTGCCAGCAGTTTAGGGGACAGGTTGAACACTGAAGCTTTCTTT	CASSLGDRLNTEAFF
TRBD2	.	TRBJ2-2	TRBV5-1	18	TGCGCCAGCAGCTACTCCGGGACTAGCGCGATTTCCACCGGGGAGCTGTTTTTT	CASSYSGTSAISTGELFF
.	.	TRBJ2-5	TRBV5-1	15	TGCGCCAGCAGCTTGGCCGCAGGGTCGCGCGAGACCCAGTACTTC	CASSLAAGSRETQYF
TRBD1	.	TRBJ2-3	TRBV11-1	15	TGTGCCAGCAGCCCAACAGGGGGAGACACAGATACGCAGTATTTT	CASSPTGGDTDTQYF
.	few	TRBJ2-6	TRBV6-6	14	TGTGCCAGCAAACAGGTCTCTGGGGCCAACGTCCTGACTTTC	CASKQVSGANVLTF
.	.	TRBJ2-4	TRBV6-5	14	TGTGCCAGCAGCCTGACTTTAGCCAAAAACATTCAGTACTTC	CASSLTLAKNIQYF
TRBD2	few	TRBJ2-7	TRBV19	15	TGTGCCAGTAGCAGTACCGGGACTAGCTTCTACGAGCAGTACTTC	CASSSTGTSFYEQYF
.	.	TRBJ1-2	TRBV5-4	13	TGTGCCAGCACCTCGACAGCAACCTATGGCTACACCTTC	CASTSTATYGYTF
.	.	TRBJ2-1	TRBV16	12	TGTGCCAGCAGCCAATCGAGGAATGAGCAGTTCTTC	CASSQSRNEQFF
.	few	TRBJ2-7	TRBV19	15	TGTGCCAGTAGTATCAGACAGGAAGCCTCCTACGAGCAGTACTTC	CASSIRQEASYEQYF
.	.	TRBJ2-7	TRBV6-1	10	TGTGCCAGCCGGGAGTTCGAGCAGTACTTC	CASREFEQYF
TRBD1	.	TRBJ1-5	TRBV18	14	TGTGCCAGCTCGCCCCGGACAGGTGATCAGCCCCAGCATTTT	CASSPRTGDQPQHF
TRBD2	few	TRBJ2-5	TRBV18	15	TGTGCCAGCTCACCACTGCCGGGAGGCCAAGAGACCCAGTACTTC	CASSPLPGGQETQYF
TRBD2	few	TRBJ2-1	TRBV7-2	17	TGTGCCAGCAGCTTAGTATCGAGCGGGGGAACCTACAATGAGCAGTTCTTC	CASSLVSSGGTYNEQFF
TRBD1	.	TRBJ1-1	TRBV18	15	TGTGCCAGCTCAAGCGGACAGGGCTTGAACACTGAAGCTTTCTTT	CASSSGQGLNTEAFF
.	.	TRBJ1-1	TRBV9	15	TGTGCCAGCAGCTACCATGGGGGGGCGAACACTGAAGCTTTCTTT	CASSYHGGANTEAFF
TRBD1	.	TRBJ1-1	TRBV28	13	TGTGCCAGCAGTCCACTAGGGGGCTATGAAGCTTTCTTT	CASSPLGGYEAFF
.	.	TRBJ2-3	TRBV6-5	15	TGTGCCAGCAGTTCGCGCGGGATTGGGCAAGATACGCAGTATTTT	CASSSRGIGQDTQYF
.	.	TRBJ2-6	TRBV19	12	TGTGCCAGTTTATCTGGGGCCAACGTCCTGACTTTC	CASLSGANVLTF
.	.	TRBJ2-7	TRBV5-8	16	TGTGCCAGCAGCTCCGGCAGATCCCGTCGGGCCTACGAGCAGTACTTC	CASSSGRSRRAYEQYF
TRBD1	.	TRBJ1-2	TRBV5-4	15	TGTGCCAGCAGCTGGCCGGGACAGGGGAGTTATGGCTACACCTTC	CASSWPGQGSYGYTF
.	.	TRBJ2-3	TRBV5-1	16	TGCGCCAGCAGCTTTGTAGGGAGCTTGAGCACAGATACGCAGTATTTT	CASSFVGSLSTDTQYF
TRBD1	.	TRBJ1-1	TRBV6-1	15	TGTGCCAGCAGTTCCCCGACAGGGGGCAGGACTGAAGCTTTCTTT	CASSSPTGGRTEAFF
TRBD1	.	TRBJ1-4	TRBV19	16	TGTGCCAGTAGTATGTGGGACAGCCGGACGAGTGAAAAACTGTTTTTT	CASSMWDSRTSEKLFF
TRBD2	.	TRBJ2-1	TRBV11-2	16	TGTGCCAGCAGGCGGACTAGCGGGAGGTCCTACAATGAGCAGTTCTTC	CASRRTSGRSYNEQFF
.	.	TRBJ2-3	TRBV28	17	TGTGCCAGCACCAAGAGGGGCTTTCCCGCGGGGCCGGATACGCAGTATTTT	CASTKRGFPAGPDTQYF
TRBD1	.	TRBJ1-1	TRBV10-1	14	TGCGCCAGCAGGGACAGGGGCAAAAACACTGAAGCTTTCTTT	CASRDRGKNTEAFF
.	.	TRBJ2-4	TRBV4-1	14	TGCGCCAGCAGCCAAGGTCACACCCAGAACATTCAGTACTTC	CASSQGHTQNIQYF
.	.	TRBJ2-7	TRBV28	15	TGTGCCAGCTTAGGGGTTAATGTCGGGTCCTACGAGCAGTACTTC	CASLGVNVGSYEQYF
TRBD2	once	TRBJ2-7	TRBV25-1	13	TGTGCCACCCCTAGCGGGAGGCACTACGAGCAGTACTTC	CATPSGRHYEQYF
.	.	TRBJ1-3	TRBV7-9	15	TGTGCCAGCAGCATCAGGGAGGGCAGTGGAAACACCATATATTTT	CASSIREGSGNTIYF
.	once	TRBJ1-1	TRBV11-2	15	TGTGCCAGCAGCAGGGGAGGGGGTAATAAAACTGAAGCTTTCTTT	CASSRGGGNKTEAFF
TRBD1	.	TRBJ1-6	TRBV10-2	13	TGCGCCAGCAGTATCCAGGGGGATTCACCCCTCCACTTT	CASSIQGDSPLHF
TRBD2	.	TRBJ2-1	TRBV13	15	TGTGCCAGCAGCCTCAAAGCGGGATATATGGATGAGCAGTTCTTC	CASSLKAGYMDEQFF
.	.	TRBJ2-2	TRBV11-2	15	TGTGCCAGCAGCTTAGTAGTTCCGGTAGCCGGGGAGCTGTTTTTT	CASSLVVPVAGELFF
.	once	TRBJ2-5	TRBV6-5	14	TGTGCCAGCAGTTACTTATTCCAGGGAGGGACCCAGTACTTC	CASSYLFQGGTQYF
TRBD1	.	TRBJ1-6	TRBV6-1	15	TGTGCCAGCAGTTCCCCCGACAGGGTGGGTTCACCCCTCCACTTT	CASSSPDRVGSPLHF
TRBD2	.	TRBJ2-5	TRBV5-1	16	TGCGCCAGCAGCTTGGGGCGGCTAGCGGGAGACGAGACCCAGTACTTC	CASSLGRLAGDETQYF
.	.	TRBJ1-2	TRBV9	11	TGTGCCAGCAGCGCCCCGGGAGGCTACACCTTC	CASSAPGGYTF
.	.	TRBJ1-5	TRBV6-5	15	TGTGCCAGCAGCTCGGTGTGGGGATCGGGGCAGCCCCAGCATTTT	CASSSVWGSGQPQHF
.	.	TRBJ2-1	TRBV9	15	TGTGCCAGCAGCGTAGCTGTGAGCTCCTACAATGAGCAGTTCTTC	CASSVAVSSYNEQFF
TRBD1	.	TRBJ2-7	TRBV6-1	13	TGTGCCAGCACCGGACAGGTCTCCTACGAGCAGTACTTC	CASTGQVSYEQYF
TRBD2	.	TRBJ2-3	TRBV6-5	14	TGTGCCAGCGCTTTAGCGGGCGTCACAGATACGCAGTATTTT	CASALAGVTDTQYF
.	.	TRBJ2-7	TRBV10-3	11	TGTGCCATCAGTCAGGGCTACGAGCAGTACTTC	CAISQGYEQYF
.	.	TRBJ1-5	TRBV9	14	TGTGCCAGCAGCGCCAGGCAGGCCTCAGGGCCCCAGCATTTT	CASSARQASGPQHF
.	.	TRBJ2-1	TRBV7-9	15	TGTGCCAGCAGCTTAGTCGAGTCCGGAGTGAATGAGCAGTTCTTC	CASSLVESGVNEQFF